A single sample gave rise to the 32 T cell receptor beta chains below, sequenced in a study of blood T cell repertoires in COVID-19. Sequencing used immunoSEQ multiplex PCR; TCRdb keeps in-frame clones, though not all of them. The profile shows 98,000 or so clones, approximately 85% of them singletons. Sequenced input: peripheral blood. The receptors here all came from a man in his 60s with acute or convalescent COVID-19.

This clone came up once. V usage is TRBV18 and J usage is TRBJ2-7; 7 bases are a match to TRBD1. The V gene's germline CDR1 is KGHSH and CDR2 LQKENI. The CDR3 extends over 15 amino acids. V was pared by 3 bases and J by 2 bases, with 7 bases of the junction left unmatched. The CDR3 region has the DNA TGTGCCAGCTCACCTTCCGAGGGACAGCCCTACGAGCAGTACTTC. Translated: CASSPSEGQPYEQYF.

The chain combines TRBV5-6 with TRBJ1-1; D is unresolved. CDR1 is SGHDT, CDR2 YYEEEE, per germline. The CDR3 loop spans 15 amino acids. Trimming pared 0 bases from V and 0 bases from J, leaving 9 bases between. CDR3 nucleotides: TGTGCCAGCAGCTTGGGGCAGGTCATGAACACTGAAGCTTTCTTT. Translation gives CASSLGQVMNTEAFF. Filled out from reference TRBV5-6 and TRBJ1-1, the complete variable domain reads DAGVTQSPTHLIKTRGQQVTLRCSPKSGHDTVSWYQQALGQGPQFIFQYYEEEERQRGNFPDRFSGHQFPNYSSELNVNALLLGDSALYLCASSLGQVMNTEAFFGQGTRLTVV.

CDR3 in amino acids: CASSPPENRVETF. The CDR3 DNA reads as TGTGCCAGCTCACCACCGGAGAACAGGGTCGAAACCTTC. The rearrangement joins TRBV18 to TRBJ1-2; maybe TRBD1 (6 bases). This CDR3 has 13 residues. The germline CDR1 and CDR2 sequences are KGHSH and LQKENI. V lost 0 bases and J lost 14, with 16 bases in between.

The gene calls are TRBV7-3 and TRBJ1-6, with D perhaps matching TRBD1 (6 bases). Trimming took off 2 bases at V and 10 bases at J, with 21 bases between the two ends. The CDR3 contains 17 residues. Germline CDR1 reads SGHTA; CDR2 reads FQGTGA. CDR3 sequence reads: CASSLGSMGGLGSPLHF. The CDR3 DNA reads TGTGCCAGCAGCTTAGGATCGATGGGGGGGCTCGGGTCACCCCTCCACTTT.

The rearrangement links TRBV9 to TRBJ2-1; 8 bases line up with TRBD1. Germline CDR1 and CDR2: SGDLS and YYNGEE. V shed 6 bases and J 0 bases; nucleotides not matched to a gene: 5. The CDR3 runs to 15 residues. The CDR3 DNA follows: TGTGCCAGCACCCGAGACAGGGGCTCCTACAATGAGCAGTTCTTC. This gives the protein CASTRDRGSYNEQFF. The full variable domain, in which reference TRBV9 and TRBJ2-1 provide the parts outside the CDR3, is DSGVTQTPKHLITATGQRVTLRCSPRSGDLSVYWYQQSLDQGLQFLIQYYNGEERAKGNILERFSAQQFPDLHSELNLSSLELGDSALYFCASTRDRGSYNEQFFGPGTRLTVL.

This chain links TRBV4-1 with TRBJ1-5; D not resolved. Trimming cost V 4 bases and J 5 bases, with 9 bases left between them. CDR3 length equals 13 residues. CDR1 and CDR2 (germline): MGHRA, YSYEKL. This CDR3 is CASSPRRDQPQHF. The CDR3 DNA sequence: TGCGCCAGCAGCCCTCGGAGAGATCAGCCCCAGCATTTT.

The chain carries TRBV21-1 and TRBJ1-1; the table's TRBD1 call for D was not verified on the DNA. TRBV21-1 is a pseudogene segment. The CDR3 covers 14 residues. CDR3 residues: CASSRWTENTEAFF. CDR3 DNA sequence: TGTGCCAGCAGCAGGTGGACAGAGAACACTGAAGCTTTCTTT.

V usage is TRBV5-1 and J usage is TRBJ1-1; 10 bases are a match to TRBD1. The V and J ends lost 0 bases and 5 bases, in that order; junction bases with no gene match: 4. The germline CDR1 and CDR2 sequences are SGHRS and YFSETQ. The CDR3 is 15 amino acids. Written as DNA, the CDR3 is TGCGCCAGCAGCTTGGCTGGGGACAGGGGTACTGAAGCTTTCTTT. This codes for CASSLAGDRGTEAFF.

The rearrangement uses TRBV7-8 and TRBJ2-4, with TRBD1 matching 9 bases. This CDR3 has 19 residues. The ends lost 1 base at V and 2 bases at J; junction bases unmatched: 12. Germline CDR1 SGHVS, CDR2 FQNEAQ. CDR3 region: CASSLVLDRGGLPKNIQYF. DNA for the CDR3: TGTGCCAGCAGCTTAGTTTTGGACAGGGGAGGCCTACCCAAAAACATTCAGTACTTC.

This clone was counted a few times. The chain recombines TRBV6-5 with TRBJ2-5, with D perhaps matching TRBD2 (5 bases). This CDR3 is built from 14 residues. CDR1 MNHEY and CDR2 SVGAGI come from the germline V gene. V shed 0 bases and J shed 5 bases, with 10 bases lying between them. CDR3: CASSYSTGSETQYF. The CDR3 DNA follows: TGTGCCAGCAGTTACTCGACGGGGTCGGAGACCCAGTACTTC.

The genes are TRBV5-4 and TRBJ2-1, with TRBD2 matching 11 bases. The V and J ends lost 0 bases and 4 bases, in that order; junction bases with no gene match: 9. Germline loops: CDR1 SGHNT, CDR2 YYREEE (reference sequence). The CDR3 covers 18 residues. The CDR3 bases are TGTGCCAGCAGCTTGGGTAGCGGGGGGGCCCGGGGTTACAATGAGCAGTTCTTC. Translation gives CASSLGSGGARGYNEQFF. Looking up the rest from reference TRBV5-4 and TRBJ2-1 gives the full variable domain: ETGVTQSPTHLIKTRGQQVTLRCSSQSGHNTVSWYQQALGQGPQFIFQYYREEENGRGNFPPRFSGLQFPNYSSELNVNALELDDSALYLCASSLGSGGARGYNEQFFGPGTRLTVL.

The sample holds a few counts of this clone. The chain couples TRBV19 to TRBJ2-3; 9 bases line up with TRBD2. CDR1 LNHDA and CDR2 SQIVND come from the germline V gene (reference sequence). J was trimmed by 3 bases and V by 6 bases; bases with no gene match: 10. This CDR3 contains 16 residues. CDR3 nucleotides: TGTGCCAGTAGCCACATAGATGCGGGGGGGACAGATACGCAGTATTTT. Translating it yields CASSHIDAGGTDTQYF.

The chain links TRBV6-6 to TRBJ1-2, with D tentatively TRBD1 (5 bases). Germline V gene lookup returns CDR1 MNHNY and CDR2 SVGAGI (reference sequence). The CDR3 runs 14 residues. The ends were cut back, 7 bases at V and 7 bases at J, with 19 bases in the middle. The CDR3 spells CASIPGGDFSGYTF. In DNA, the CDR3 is TGTGCCAGCATCCCCGGGGGGGATTTCAGTGGCTACACCTTC.

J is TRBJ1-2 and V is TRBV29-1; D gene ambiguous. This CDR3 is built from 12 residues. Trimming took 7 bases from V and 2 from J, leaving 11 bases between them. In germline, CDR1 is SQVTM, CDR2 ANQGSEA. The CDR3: CSGTGMNYGYTF. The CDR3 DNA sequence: TGCAGCGGTACCGGGATGAACTATGGCTACACCTTC.

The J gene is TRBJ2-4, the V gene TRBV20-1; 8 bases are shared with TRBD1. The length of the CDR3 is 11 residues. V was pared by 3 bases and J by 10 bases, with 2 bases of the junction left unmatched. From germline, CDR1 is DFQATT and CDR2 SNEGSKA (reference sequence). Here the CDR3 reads CSASTGGIQYF. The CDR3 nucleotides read TGCAGTGCTAGTACAGGGGGAATTCAGTACTTC.

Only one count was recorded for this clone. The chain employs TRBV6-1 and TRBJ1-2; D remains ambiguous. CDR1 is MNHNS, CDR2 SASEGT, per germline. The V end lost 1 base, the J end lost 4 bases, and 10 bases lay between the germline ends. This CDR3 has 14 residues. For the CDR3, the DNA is TGTGCCAGCAGTGAAGGTGGACGGGGCTATGGCTACACCTTC. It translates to CASSEGGRGYGYTF.

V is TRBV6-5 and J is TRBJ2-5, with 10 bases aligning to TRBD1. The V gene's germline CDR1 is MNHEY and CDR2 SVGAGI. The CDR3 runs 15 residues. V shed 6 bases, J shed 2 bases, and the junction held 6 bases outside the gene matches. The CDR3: CASSVGTGEQETQYF. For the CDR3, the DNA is TGTGCCAGCAGCGTCGGGACAGGGGAACAAGAGACCCAGTACTTC.

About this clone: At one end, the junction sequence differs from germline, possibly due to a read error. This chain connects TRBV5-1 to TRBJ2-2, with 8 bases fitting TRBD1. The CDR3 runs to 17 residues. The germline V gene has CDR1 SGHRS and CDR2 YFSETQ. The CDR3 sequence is CASTLAPGQGSTGELFF. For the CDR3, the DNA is TGCGCCAGCACCTTGGCCCCAGGACAGGGCAGCACCGGGGAGCTGTTTTTT.

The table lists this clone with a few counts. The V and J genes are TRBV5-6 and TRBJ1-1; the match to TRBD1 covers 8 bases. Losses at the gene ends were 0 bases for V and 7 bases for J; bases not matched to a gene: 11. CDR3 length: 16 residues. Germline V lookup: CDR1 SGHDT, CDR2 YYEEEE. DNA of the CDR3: TGTGCCAGCAGCTTGGGTGAGACAGGGGACTACGGTGAAGCTTTCTTT. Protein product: CASSLGETGDYGEAFF.

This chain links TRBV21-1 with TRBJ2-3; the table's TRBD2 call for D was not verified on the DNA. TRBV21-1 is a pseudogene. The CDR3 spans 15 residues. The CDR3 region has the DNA TGTGCCAGCACCGGGACTAGCGGGAAGTCAGATACGCAGTATTTT. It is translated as CASTGTSGKSDTQYF.

The CDR3, as DNA: TGCAGCGCACAGGGGGCTAACTATGGCTACACCTTC. Translating gives CSAQGANYGYTF. The chain joins TRBV29-1 to TRBJ1-2; 8 bases agree with TRBD1. V was clipped by 7 bases and J by 0 bases; unmatched bases: 1. CDR3 length: 12 residues. Per the germline V gene, CDR1 is SQVTM and CDR2 is ANQGSEA.

The CDR3 loop is CASSSQGPLKGYTF. Here the CDR3 DNA reads TGTGCCAGCAGTTCTCAGGGGCCTTTGAAGGGCTACACCTTC. The genes are TRBV6-2 or TRBV6-3 and TRBJ1-2, with D possibly being TRBD1 (6 bases). The CDR3 totals 14 residues. V was cut by 4 bases and J by 8 bases, with 17 bases left in between. The germline V gene has CDR1 MNHEY and CDR2 SVGEGT.

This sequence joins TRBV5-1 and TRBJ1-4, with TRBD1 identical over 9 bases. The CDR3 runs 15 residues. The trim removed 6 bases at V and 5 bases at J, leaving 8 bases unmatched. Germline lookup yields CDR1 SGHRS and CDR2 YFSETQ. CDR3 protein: CASTTTGTGNEKLFF. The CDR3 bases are TGCGCCAGCACCACAACCGGGACAGGGAATGAAAAACTGTTTTTT.

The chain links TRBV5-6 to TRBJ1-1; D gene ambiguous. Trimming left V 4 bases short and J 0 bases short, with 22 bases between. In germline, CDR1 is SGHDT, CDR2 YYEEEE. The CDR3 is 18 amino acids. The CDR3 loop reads CASSPLAGRSSMNTEAFF. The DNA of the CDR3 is TGTGCCAGCAGCCCCCTAGCGGGTAGAAGTTCAATGAACACTGAAGCTTTCTTT.

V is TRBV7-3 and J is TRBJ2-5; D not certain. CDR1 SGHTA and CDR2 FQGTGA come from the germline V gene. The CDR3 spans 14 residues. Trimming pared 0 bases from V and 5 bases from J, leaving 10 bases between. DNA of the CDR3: TGTGCCAGCAGCTTAACAGCTACCGGGGAGACCCAGTACTTC. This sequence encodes CASSLTATGETQYF. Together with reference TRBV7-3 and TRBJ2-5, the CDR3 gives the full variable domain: GAGVSQTPSNKVTEKGKYVELRCDPISGHTALYWYRQSLGQGPEFLIYFQGTGAADDSGLPNDRFFAVRPEGSVSTLKIQRTERGDSAVYLCASSLTATGETQYFGPGTRLLVL.

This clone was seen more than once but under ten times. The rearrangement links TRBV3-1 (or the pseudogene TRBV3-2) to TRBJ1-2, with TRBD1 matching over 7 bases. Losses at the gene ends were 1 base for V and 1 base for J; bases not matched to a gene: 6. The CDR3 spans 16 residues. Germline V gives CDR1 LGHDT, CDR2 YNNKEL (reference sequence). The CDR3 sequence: CASSQGAGGNNYGYTF. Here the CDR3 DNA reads TGTGCCAGCAGCCAAGGGGCAGGGGGAAATAACTATGGCTACACCTTC.

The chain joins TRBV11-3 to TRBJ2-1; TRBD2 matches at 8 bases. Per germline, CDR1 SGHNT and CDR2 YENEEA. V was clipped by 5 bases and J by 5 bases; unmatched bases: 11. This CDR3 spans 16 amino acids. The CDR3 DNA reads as TGTGCCAGCAGCGCATACGGGGGGGACTATGACAATGAGCAGTTCTTC. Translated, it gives CASSAYGGDYDNEQFF.

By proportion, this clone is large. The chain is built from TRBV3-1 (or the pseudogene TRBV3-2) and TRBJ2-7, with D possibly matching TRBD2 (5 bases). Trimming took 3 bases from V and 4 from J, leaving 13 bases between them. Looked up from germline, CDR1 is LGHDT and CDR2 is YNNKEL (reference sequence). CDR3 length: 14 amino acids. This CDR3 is CASSQSGPRYEQYF. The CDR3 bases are TGTGCCAGCAGCCAGAGCGGACCAAGGTACGAGCAGTACTTC.

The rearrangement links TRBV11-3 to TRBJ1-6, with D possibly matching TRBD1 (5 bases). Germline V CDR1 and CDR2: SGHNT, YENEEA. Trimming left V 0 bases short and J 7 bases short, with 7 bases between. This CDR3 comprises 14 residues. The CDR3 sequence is CASSLDDRNSPLHF. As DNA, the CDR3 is TGTGCCAGCAGCTTAGATGACAGAAATTCACCCCTCCACTTT.

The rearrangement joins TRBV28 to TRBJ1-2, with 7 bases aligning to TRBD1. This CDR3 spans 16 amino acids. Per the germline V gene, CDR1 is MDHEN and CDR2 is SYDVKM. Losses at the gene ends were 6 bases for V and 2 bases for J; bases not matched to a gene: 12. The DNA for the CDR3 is TGTGCCAGCAGCCCCGGAGGGTGGGACAGCAACTATGGCTACACCTTC. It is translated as CASSPGGWDSNYGYTF.

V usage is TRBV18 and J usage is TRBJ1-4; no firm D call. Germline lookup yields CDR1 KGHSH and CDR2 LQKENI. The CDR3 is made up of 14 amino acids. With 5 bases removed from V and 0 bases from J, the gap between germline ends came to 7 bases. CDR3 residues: CASSAGATNEKLFF. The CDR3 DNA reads TGTGCCAGCTCAGCGGGTGCAACTAATGAAAAACTGTTTTTT.

The chain's CDR3 is CASSQRTQGAAEAFF. The CDR3 DNA sequence: TGTGCCAGCAGCCAGAGAACCCAGGGGGCCGCTGAAGCTTTCTTT. J is TRBJ1-1 and V is TRBV4-2; 8 nucleotides line up with TRBD1. From germline, CDR1 is LGHNA and CDR2 YNFKEQ. The CDR3 spans 15 residues. V shed 3 bases and J 6 bases; nucleotides not matched to a gene: 9.